These 14 T cell receptor beta chains originate from one sample sequenced in a study of tumor and adjacent non-tumor tissue in lung cancer (dated by TCRdb to 2016 to 2018). Library creation used multiplex PCR. Sequencing relied on an Illumina HiSeq 2500. TCRbeta libraries were built by three rounds of nested PCR using primers (Table S4), following protocols modified from ARM-PCR. TCRdb's own reprocessing of the public reads used fastp at Q25 and MiXCR and kept productive beta chains. Rows with one shared CDR3 protein collapse into an entry with the most common genes and DNA. The sample table records 70,000 to 80,000 distinct CDR3 sequences; around 70% of these occur just once. Around 9.6% of the sample lies in the top ten. RNA was extracted from bulk unsorted tissue and checked for quality with a NanoDrop ND-1000 and an Agilent 2100. Sample: lung tumor tissue. The receptors originated from a woman aged 40 to 49 with non-small cell lung cancer.

In its sample, this clonotype was seen many times. The chain employs TRBV20-1 and TRBJ2-3, with D maybe TRBD1 (7 bases). The germline V and J ends were trimmed by 5 bases and 6 bases, with 24 bases remaining between them. CDR3 length: 16 amino acids. Germline V gene data show CDR1 as DFQATT and CDR2 as SNEGSKA (reference sequence). CDR3 in amino acids: CSAEPQGGTVWDTQYF. CDR3 DNA sequence: TGCAGTGCTGAACCTCAGGGGGGTACGGTGTGGGATACGCAGTATTTT.

As for this clonotype: The junction and the germline gene differ at one end; a read error may be behind it. The CDR3 spells CASSLRSASGTDMQYF. CDR3 coding DNA: TGTGCCAGTAGCTTACGTAGTGCTAGCGGCACAGATATGCAGTATTTT. This chain joins TRBV11-2 and TRBJ2-3; TRBD2 matches at 7 bases. The CDR3 covers 16 residues. CDR1 and CDR2 from the germline V gene are SGHAT and FQNNGV.

This clonotype turned up a few times. The junction shows a germline mismatch at one end, possibly a read error. The rearrangement joins TRBV29-1 to TRBJ2-3; D is possibly TRBD1 (5 bases). CDR1 is SQVTM, CDR2 ANQGSEA, per germline. This CDR3 is built from 13 residues. The chain's CDR3 is CSIDAQGRYAQYF. CDR3 coding DNA: TGTAGCATTGATGCTCAGGGCCGCTACGCGCAGTATTTT.

About this clonotype: The germline gene is not matched at one end of the junction; a read error may be the cause. The chain has TRBV4-1 and TRBJ2-4, with D perhaps being TRBD1 or TRBD2 (5 bases each). The CDR3 spans 18 residues. Germline loops: CDR1 MGHRA, CDR2 YSYEKL. The CDR3 loop reads CANSQVGTQWAAKNIQYF. The CDR3 region has the DNA TGCGCCAACAGCCAAGTCGGGACGCAGTGGGCGGCCAAAAACATCCAGTACTTC.

About this clonotype itself: The junction departs from germline at one end; a sequencing error may be responsible. V is TRBV11-2 and J is TRBJ1-4, with a weak D call TRBD1 (5 bases). The CDR3 has 16 amino acids. Germline V lookup: CDR1 SGHAT, CDR2 FQNNGV. The CDR3 region is CASSLQGQVHGKKLFF. The CDR3 DNA follows: TGTGCTAGCAGCCTTCAGGGCCAGGTGCATGGCAAAAAACTGTTTTTT. The whole variable domain, remainder taken from reference TRBV11-2 and TRBJ1-4, is EAGVAQSPRYKIIEKRQSVAFWCNPISGHATLYWYQQILGQGPKLLIQFQNNGVVDDSQLPKDRFSAERLKGVDSTLKIQPAKLEDSAVYLCASSLQGQVHGKKLFFGSGTQLSVL.

Comment on this clonotype: No conserved phenylalanine or tryptophan is present at the end of the CDR3, so a read error is the likely explanation. V usage is TRBV6-2 or TRBV6-3 and J usage is TRBJ1-5, with a weak D call TRBD1 (5 bases). This CDR3 contains 12 residues. The germline V gene has CDR1 MNHEY and CDR2 SVGEGT. The CDR3 DNA sequence: TGTGCCAGCACACAGGTCAATCAGCCACAGCATTTA. It codes for CASTQVNQPQHL.

Concerning this clonotype: This is likely a read error, given that the CDR3 carries no conserved phenylalanine or tryptophan at its end. V is TRBV29-1 and J is TRBJ2-3; 12 bases are a match to TRBD2. Germline CDR1 SQVTM, CDR2 ANQGSEA. This CDR3 comprises 19 residues. With 7 bases clipped from V and 0 bases from J, the junction kept 17 bases outside the gene matches. The CDR3 region has the DNA TGCAGCGCCCGCCACGGCGCGGGGACTAGCGGGCCTAGCACAGATACGCAGTATTTG. Encoded protein: CSARHGAGTSGPSTDTQYL.

This clonotype turned up a few times. Being one base from a much bigger clone, this may be a read error. The rearrangement uses TRBV6-5 and TRBJ1-1; tentatively, D is TRBD1 (5 bases). The length of the CDR3 is 15 residues. CDR1 is MNHEY, CDR2 SVGAGI, per germline. The V end was cut by 5 bases, the J end by 1 base, with 14 bases between. CDR3 amino acids: CASSPSTRGNTEAFF. As DNA, the CDR3 is TGTGCCAGCAGTCCATCGACAAGGGGGAACACTGAAGCTTTCTTT.

About this clonotype itself: One end of the junction is discordant with germline, which a read error may explain. This chain connects TRBV6-5 to TRBJ2-4, with 7 bases fitting TRBD2. CDR3 size: 16 residues. CDR1 is MNHEY, CDR2 SVGAGI, per germline. CDR3 bases: TGTGCCAACAGTTACCGCGGGAGCTTGGGGCGGGACATTCAGTACTTC. As protein: CANSYRGSLGRDIQYF.

This clonotype was recorded many times. CDR3 nucleotides: TGCGCCAGCAGCCCCTCGGGGGGGAGCTCCTACGAGCAGTACTTC. This sequence encodes CASSPSGGSSYEQYF. The chain couples TRBV4-1 to TRBJ2-7; 8 bases are a match to TRBD2. The germline CDR1 and CDR2 sequences are MGHRA and YSYEKL. V was clipped by 4 bases and J by 0 bases; unmatched bases: 5. The CDR3 sequence is 15 residues long.

Of note for this clonotype: The junction departs from the called germline gene at one end, perhaps through a read error. The chain is built from TRBV6-1 and TRBJ2-1; perhaps TRBD2 as D (5 bases). The CDR3 covers 15 residues. Germline V lookup: CDR1 MNHNS, CDR2 SASEGT. CDR3 region: CACRLTVEPYNEQFF. CDR3 nucleotide sequence: TGTGCCTGCAGACTAACGGTGGAACCCTACAATGAGCAGTTCTTC.

This clonotype was detected only once. This CDR3 is CASITPGSQDEQYF. The CDR3 region has the DNA TGTGCCAGCATCACACCCGGGAGTCAGGACGAGCAGTACTTC. The chain has TRBV6-2 or TRBV6-3 and TRBJ2-7; D may be TRBD2 (6 bases). The CDR3 has 14 residues. Looked up from germline, CDR1 is MNHEY and CDR2 is SVGEGT. V dropped 7 bases and J dropped 5 bases, with 18 bases sitting between them.

This clonotype has just a few counts. The chain carries TRBV5-1 and TRBJ1-6, with 7 bases matching TRBD1. Germline values: CDR1 SGHRS, CDR2 YFSETQ. CDR3 length: 18 residues. The V segment lost 5 bases and the J segment 0 bases; nucleotides outside the gene matches: 11. CDR3 sequence reads: CASSFTGTASSYNSPLHF. As DNA, the CDR3 is TGCGCCAGCAGTTTTACCGGGACAGCGAGCTCCTATAATTCACCCCTCCACTTT.

This clonotype was counted only a few times. The chain joins TRBV11-2 to TRBJ2-1; D unclear. The end of the DNA fits TRBJ2-7 better, so the J call may be wrong. Germline V gene lookup returns CDR1 SGHAT and CDR2 FQNNGV. This CDR3 is 13 amino acids long. The CDR3 bases are TGTGCCAGCAGCTTAGGGGTCAACAATGAGCAGTACTTC. Its protein product is CASSLGVNNEQYF.